The 2 T cell receptor beta chains below all came from one sample that was sequenced in a study of blood T cell repertoires in COVID-19. Profiled with immunoSEQ multiplex PCR; TCRdb holds only in-frame clones, not every one. The sample has around 220,000 clones, almost 90% seen once. The sequenced material came from PBMCs or T cells enriched from blood (not recorded which). Receptors were obtained from a woman aged 50 to 60 with acute COVID-19.

V usage is TRBV29-1 and J usage is TRBJ2-5, with 10 positions matching TRBD1. V lost 5 bases to trimming and J lost 5 bases; unmatched junction nucleotides: 5. This CDR3 has 13 residues. The germline V gene has CDR1 SQVTM and CDR2 ANQGSEA. The CDR3 sequence: CSVMTGGAETQYF. The CDR3 nucleotides are TGCAGCGTTATGACAGGGGGCGCGGAGACCCAGTACTTC.

The V call is TRBV10-3, the J call TRBJ2-1; TRBD2 matches 8 bases. This CDR3 contains 13 residues. J gave up 8 bases and V 11 bases, and 11 bases lay outside the gene matches. CDR1 is ENHRY and CDR2 is SYGVKD in the germline V gene. The CDR3 loop is CAASGGAAYEQFF. DNA of the CDR3: TGTGCCGCCTCGGGGGGGGCCGCGTATGAGCAGTTCTTC.